The 22 T cell receptor beta chains presented below share a single source sample, sequenced in a study of blood T cell repertoires in COVID-19. Only in-frame clones appear in the TCRdb table, and some are missing; sequencing was by immunoSEQ multiplex PCR. The sample holds 150,000 to 200,000 clones, approximately 90% seen once. The sequenced sample consisted of peripheral blood. Source of these receptors: a man in his forties or fifties who had recovered from COVID-19.

J is TRBJ2-5 and V is TRBV6-2 or TRBV6-3; 8 nucleotides align to TRBD2. The CDR3 has 16 residues. The germline V gene has CDR1 MNHEY and CDR2 SVGEGT. Trimming at V came to 5 bases and at J to 1 base, leaving 9 bases not matched to a gene. The CDR3 is CASSKTAGAPQETQYF. The CDR3 nucleotides read TGTGCCAGCAGTAAAACAGCGGGAGCACCCCAAGAGACCCAGTACTTC.

This sequence joins TRBV6-5 and TRBJ2-4; 8 nucleotides agree with TRBD1. CDR1 and CDR2 from the germline V gene are MNHEY and SVGAGI. The CDR3 totals 13 residues. Losses at the gene ends were 6 bases for V and 4 bases for J; bases not matched to a gene: 2. CDR3 bases: TGTGCCAGCAGGGACAGGGTGAAAAACATTCAGTACTTC. This translates into CASRDRVKNIQYF.

The chain carries TRBV6-5 and TRBJ1-2, with a possible D match to TRBD1 (5 bases). Trimming cost V 6 bases and J 1 base, with 9 bases left between them. Germline lookup yields CDR1 MNHEY and CDR2 SVGAGI. CDR3 size: 13 residues. This CDR3 reads CASRADSNYGYTF. CDR3 nucleotide sequence: TGTGCCAGCAGGGCTGACAGTAACTATGGCTACACCTTC.

This clone occurred once. This rearrangement joins TRBV6-5 to TRBJ2-1, with 8 bases aligning to TRBD2. J gave up 1 base and V 4 bases, and 6 bases lay outside the gene matches. The germline gives CDR1 MNHEY, CDR2 SVGAGI. The length of the CDR3 is 16 residues. The CDR3 spells CASSSRTSRSYNEQFF. The CDR3 DNA sequence: TGTGCCAGCAGTTCGCGGACTAGCCGTTCCTACAATGAGCAGTTCTTC.

The chain has TRBV4-3 and TRBJ2-1; D is unresolved. V shed 4 bases and J shed 0 bases, with 4 bases lying between them. The CDR3 consists of 13 residues. Germline V CDR1 and CDR2: LGHNA, YSLEER. DNA of the CDR3: TGCGCCAGCAGCCCCAACTCCTACAATGAGCAGTTCTTC. It is translated as CASSPNSYNEQFF.

CDR3 nucleotide sequence: TGTGCCAGCAGCTTGGGGATACAGCCCTACGAGCAGTACTTC. Translation: CASSLGIQPYEQYF. The chain carries TRBV5-6 and TRBJ2-7, with unresolved D. This CDR3 has 14 amino acids. Germline assignment: CDR1 SGHDT and CDR2 YYEEEE. Trimming cost V 0 bases and J 2 bases, with 9 bases left between them.

This clone has more than one count but fewer than ten. The J gene is TRBJ1-3, the V gene TRBV28; 7 nucleotides agree with TRBD1. The CDR3 spans 16 residues. Germline values: CDR1 MDHEN, CDR2 SYDVKM. The J segment lost 0 bases and the V segment lost 5 bases, leaving 7 bases of the junction unmatched. In nucleotides, the CDR3 is TGTGCCAGCAGTCCTCAGACAGGGCCCTCTGGAAACACCATATATTTT. As protein: CASSPQTGPSGNTIYF.

The chain carries TRBV15 and TRBJ2-1, with 7 bases aligning to TRBD2. This CDR3 comprises 18 residues. Germline values: CDR1 LNHNV, CDR2 YYDKDF (reference sequence). The junction had 10 bases not matched to a gene; V was cut back by 2 bases and J by 0 bases. For the CDR3, the DNA is TGTGCCACCAGCAGACTAACCGGACGGGAGGCCTCCTACAATGAGCAGTTCTTC. Encoded protein: CATSRLTGREASYNEQFF.

The rearrangement links TRBV7-2 to TRBJ1-2; D gene ambiguous. Germline CDR1 is SGHTA and CDR2 is FQGNSA. The CDR3 is 14 residues long. Trimming took 5 bases from V and 12 from J, leaving 22 bases between them. The CDR3 spells CASSHRAQTHPDTF. CDR3 bases: TGTGCCAGCAGCCACCGTGCCCAGACACACCCTGACACCTTC.

The CDR3 DNA is TGTGCCAGCAGCCAAGGTGACAGGGGCAATCAGCCCCAGCATTTT. Its translation: CASSQGDRGNQPQHF. The rearrangement joins TRBV3-1 (or the pseudogene TRBV3-2) to TRBJ1-5; 7 bases agree with TRBD1. Trimming cost V 1 base and J 2 bases; bases outside gene matches: 2. CDR1 and CDR2 (germline): LGHDT, YNNKEL (reference sequence). CDR3 length equals 15 residues.

This chain uses TRBV18 with TRBJ2-7, with TRBD2 identical over 9 bases. The CDR3 totals 13 residues. Trimming cost V 6 bases and J 6 bases; bases outside gene matches: 6. Germline loops: CDR1 KGHSH, CDR2 LQKENI. The DNA of the CDR3 is TGTGCCAGCTCGACCGGGACTAGCCCCGAGCAGTACTTC. The encoded protein is CASSTGTSPEQYF.

The rearrangement uses TRBV7-9 and TRBJ1-2; tentative D call: TRBD1 (5 bases). The ends were cut back, 5 bases at V and 4 bases at J, with 17 bases in the middle. CDR1 and CDR2 from the germline V gene are SEHNR and FQNEAQ (reference sequence). This CDR3 is built from 15 residues. The CDR3 DNA follows: TGTGCCAGCAGCCAAGGCGGGGGGGAAGTCTATGGCTACACCTTC. It yields the protein CASSQGGGEVYGYTF. Supplemented by reference TRBV7-9 and TRBJ1-2, the full variable domain reads DTGVSQNPRHKITKRGQNVTFRCDPISEHNRLYWYRQTLGQGPEFLTYFQNEAQLEKSRLLSDRFSAERPKGSFSTLEIQRTEQGDSAMYLCASSQGGGEVYGYTFGSGTRLTVV.

A single count supports this clone. The rearrangement uses TRBV7-2 and TRBJ2-1, with 11 bases lining up with TRBD2. Looked up from germline, CDR1 is SGHTA and CDR2 is FQGNSA. V was pared by 2 bases and J by 6 bases, with 12 bases of the junction left unmatched. The CDR3 totals 18 residues. The CDR3 is CASSLFRRVAGGPNEQFF. The CDR3 nucleotides are TGTGCCAGCAGCTTATTCCGAAGAGTAGCGGGGGGGCCCAATGAGCAGTTCTTC.

This clone was detected only once. V is TRBV9 and J is TRBJ2-7; 8 positions agree with TRBD2. Germline CDR1 is SGDLS and CDR2 is YYNGEE. With V trimmed by 0 bases and J by 5 bases, 7 bases remained unmatched. This CDR3 is built from 15 residues. The CDR3 DNA reads TGTGCCAGCAGCGTAGTGGGGCGGGGGGCGGACGAGCAGTACTTC. This sequence encodes CASSVVGRGADEQYF. The entire variable domain, with the rest obtained from reference TRBV9 and TRBJ2-7, is as follows: DSGVTQTPKHLITATGQRVTLRCSPRSGDLSVYWYQQSLDQGLQFLIQYYNGEERAKGNILERFSAQQFPDLHSELNLSSLELGDSALYFCASSVVGRGADEQYFGPGTRLTVT.

The count of this clone is one. V usage is TRBV29-1 and J usage is TRBJ1-1, with 12 bases matching TRBD1. Unmatched junction bases numbered 3, after V lost 2 bases and J lost 5 bases. The CDR3 sequence is 14 residues long. Germline CDR1 SQVTM, CDR2 ANQGSEA. Here the CDR3 DNA reads TGCAGCGTTGAAAGGGGACAGGGGGCGACTGAAGCTTTCTTT. It translates to CSVERGQGATEAFF.

The V call is TRBV19, the J call TRBJ1-5; 8 bases agree with TRBD1. The CDR3 covers 13 residues. From germline, CDR1 is LNHDA and CDR2 SQIVND (reference sequence). Unmatched junction bases numbered 6, after V lost 5 bases and J lost 9 bases. For the CDR3, the DNA is TGTGCCAGTAGTTTCGGACAGGGCTGGCCCCAGCATTTT. Its protein is CASSFGQGWPQHF.

The chain uses TRBV11-2 and TRBJ2-1; 8 bases match TRBD1. Germline CDR1 and CDR2: SGHAT and FQNNGV. The ends lost 2 bases at V and 7 bases at J; junction bases unmatched: 7. The CDR3 has 15 amino acids. CDR3 DNA sequence: TGTGCCAGCAGCTTACCAGGGGGCAATAGGAATGAGCAGTTCTTC. Amino acids: CASSLPGGNRNEQFF.

The CDR3 protein is CASRVRTATEAFF. Written as DNA, the CDR3 is TGTGCCAGCAGGGTAAGGACAGCCACAGAAGCTTTCTTT. This sequence joins TRBV3-1 (or the pseudogene TRBV3-2) and TRBJ1-1; D is possibly TRBD1 (6 bases). The V end lost 6 bases, the J end lost 8 bases, and 16 bases lay between the germline ends. The CDR3 consists of 13 residues. Germline V gene sequence: CDR1 LGHDT, CDR2 YNNKEL (reference sequence).

This rearrangement joins TRBV7-2 to TRBJ2-5, with 9 bases aligning to TRBD2. Germline-derived CDR1 and CDR2 are SGHTA and FQGNSA. This CDR3 has 16 amino acids. V dropped 2 bases and J dropped 2; count of bases not matched to a gene: 6. The CDR3 sequence is CASSLRSGGPQETQYF. DNA for the CDR3: TGTGCCAGCAGCTTACGTAGCGGGGGCCCACAAGAGACCCAGTACTTC.

The chain uses TRBV5-1 and TRBJ1-4; 10 nucleotides agree with TRBD1. J lost 8 bases, V lost 2 bases, and 3 bases had no gene match. Germline CDR1 reads SGHRS; CDR2 reads YFSETQ. This CDR3 has 14 residues. In nucleotides, the CDR3 is TGCGCCAGCAGCTTCGGACAGGGGGAGGAAAAACTGTTTTTT. It yields the protein CASSFGQGEEKLFF.

The CDR3 loop is CASSDSVAAGKQFF. The DNA for the CDR3 is TGTGCCAGCAGTGACTCGGTTGCGGCGGGAAAGCAGTTCTTC. This chain uses TRBV6-4 with TRBJ2-1, with D possibly matching TRBD2 (6 bases). The germline V and J ends were trimmed by 0 bases and 11 bases, with 14 bases remaining between them. The CDR3 is 14 amino acids. The germline gives CDR1 MRHNA, CDR2 SNTAGT.

The rearrangement uses TRBV25-1 and TRBJ1-2, with 7 bases identical to TRBD1. V was clipped by 6 bases and J by 3 bases; unmatched bases: 7. Germline CDR1 MGHDK, CDR2 SYGVNS. The CDR3 sequence is 14 residues long. The CDR3 DNA is TGTGCCAGCAGAAGACAGGGTGGGGACTATGGCTACACCTTC. Translated: CASRRQGGDYGYTF.